Included here is one T cell receptor beta chain sequence, with context. Some clones are missing from TCRdb's copy, which holds only in-frame ones; the method was immunoSEQ multiplex PCR. The sample yields hundreds of thousands of clones, approximately 84% seen once. These data belong to a study of blood T cell repertoires in COVID-19. Between the trimmed V and J ends, which lost 4 bases and 3 bases, there was a span of 13 bases. Germline-derived CDR1 and CDR2 are SEHNR and FQNEAQ (reference sequence). This CDR3 is built from 14 residues. Sequenced material: peripheral blood. V is TRBV7-9 and J is TRBJ2-7, with a weak D call TRBD1 (6 bases). This receptor was taken from an elderly woman with acute or convalescent COVID-19. The CDR3: CASSSSTGNYEQYF. Written as DNA, the CDR3 is TGTGCCAGCAGCTCATCAACAGGGAACTACGAGCAGTACTTC.